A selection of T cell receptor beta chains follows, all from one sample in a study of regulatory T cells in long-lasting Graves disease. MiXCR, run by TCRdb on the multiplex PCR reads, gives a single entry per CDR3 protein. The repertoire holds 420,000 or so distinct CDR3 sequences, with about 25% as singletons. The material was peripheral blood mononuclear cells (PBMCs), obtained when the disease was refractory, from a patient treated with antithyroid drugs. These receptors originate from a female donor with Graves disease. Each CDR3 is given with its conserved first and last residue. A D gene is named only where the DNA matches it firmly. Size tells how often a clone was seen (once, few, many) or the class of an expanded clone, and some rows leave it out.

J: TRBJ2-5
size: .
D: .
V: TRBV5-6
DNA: TGTGCCAGCAGCTTGAACGGGCTACAAGAGACCCAGTACTTC
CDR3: CASSLNGLQETQYF

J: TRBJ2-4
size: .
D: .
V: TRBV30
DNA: TGTGCCACCCAGGGGGGGCAGGGTTATAAGGAGCGGTCGGGAAACATTCAGTACTTC
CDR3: CATQGGQGYKERSGNIQYF

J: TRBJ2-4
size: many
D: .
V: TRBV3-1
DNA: TGTGCCAGCAGCCAAGATGTAACAGTAGCCAAAAACATTCAGTACTTC
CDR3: CASSQDVTVAKNIQYF

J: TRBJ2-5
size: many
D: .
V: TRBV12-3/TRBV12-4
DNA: TGTGCCAGCAGCCGATCCTTTGAGACCCAGTACTTC
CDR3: CASSRSFETQYF

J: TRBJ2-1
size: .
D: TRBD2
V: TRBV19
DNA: TGTGCCAGTAGTATCCGGACTAGCGGGAGCCGGGCGGGCGGTGAGCAGTTCTTC
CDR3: CASSIRTSGSRAGGEQFF

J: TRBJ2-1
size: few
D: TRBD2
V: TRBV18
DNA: TGTGCCAGCTCACGGGGTAGCGGGGGTTACAATGAGCAGTTCTTC
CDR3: CASSRGSGGYNEQFF

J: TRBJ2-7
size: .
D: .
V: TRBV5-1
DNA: TGCGCCAGCAGCGGAACCGGGACCAACTTTGGGGAGCAGTACTTC
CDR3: CASSGTGTNFGEQYF

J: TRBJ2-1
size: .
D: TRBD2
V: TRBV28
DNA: TGTGCCAGCAGTAGACTAGCGGGACGAATAAATGAGCAGTTCTTC
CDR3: CASSRLAGRINEQFF

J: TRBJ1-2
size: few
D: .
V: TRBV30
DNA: TGTGCCTGGAGTGTACAATTAGGTTACCGCGGCTACACCTTC
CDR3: CAWSVQLGYRGYTF

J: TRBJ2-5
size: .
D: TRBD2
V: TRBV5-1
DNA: TGCGCCAGCAGCTTGAATCCGACTAGCGGTACGATAGAGACCCAGTACTTC
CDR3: CASSLNPTSGTIETQYF

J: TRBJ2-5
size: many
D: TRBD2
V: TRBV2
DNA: TGTGCCAGCAGTGCGGGGGGTAGCTCTCAAGAGACCCAGTACTTC
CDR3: CASSAGGSSQETQYF

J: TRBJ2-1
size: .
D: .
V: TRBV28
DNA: TGTGCCAGCGCATCCTCCGGGACCTCGTACAATGAGCAGTTCTTC
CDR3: CASASSGTSYNEQFF

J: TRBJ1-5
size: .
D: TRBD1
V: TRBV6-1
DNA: TGTGCCAGCAGTGAGTTGGCAGGGGGAGGTAGCAATCAGCCCCAGCATTTT
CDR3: CASSELAGGGSNQPQHF

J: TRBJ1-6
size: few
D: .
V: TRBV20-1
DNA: TGCAGTGCTAGAGATAGGAACGGAAATTCACCCCTCCACTTT
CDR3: CSARDRNGNSPLHF

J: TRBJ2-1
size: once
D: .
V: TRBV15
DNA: TGTGCCACCAGCAGAGATGGACCCACTCTAGGCGGCAATGAGCAGTTCTTC
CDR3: CATSRDGPTLGGNEQFF

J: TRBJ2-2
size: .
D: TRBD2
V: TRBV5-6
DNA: TGTGCCAGCAGCTTGTGGGGGGGACCTCACACCGGGGAGCTGTTTTTT
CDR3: CASSLWGGPHTGELFF

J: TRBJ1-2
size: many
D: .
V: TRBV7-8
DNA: TGTGCCAGCAGCTTAGCGACCGGACAAACATACACCTTC
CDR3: CASSLATGQTYTF

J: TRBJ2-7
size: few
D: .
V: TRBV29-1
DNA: TGCAGCGCCGCTGAGCCCGCCTCCTACGAGCAGTACTTC
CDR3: CSAAEPASYEQYF

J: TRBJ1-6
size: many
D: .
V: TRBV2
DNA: TGTGCCAGCAGTGTAACGGAGTATAATTCACCCCTCCACTTT
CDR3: CASSVTEYNSPLHF

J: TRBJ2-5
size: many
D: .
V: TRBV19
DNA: TGTGCCAGTAGTATTATGCTCAGCGCACGGCAAGAGACCCAGTACTTC
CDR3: CASSIMLSARQETQYF

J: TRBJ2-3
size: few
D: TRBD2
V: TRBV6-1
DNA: TGTGCCAGCAGTGGGACTAGCGGTACTTTTTCGCAGTATTTT
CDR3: CASSGTSGTFSQYF

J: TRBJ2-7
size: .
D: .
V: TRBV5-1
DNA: TGCGCCAGCAGCTTGGTTGGGGGGGCCGGAGCCTACGAGCAGTACTTC
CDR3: CASSLVGGAGAYEQYF

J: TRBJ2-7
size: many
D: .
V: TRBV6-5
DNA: TGTGCCAGCAGTTACGGGATTAGCCGGAGCTCCTACGAGCAGTACTTC
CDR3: CASSYGISRSSYEQYF

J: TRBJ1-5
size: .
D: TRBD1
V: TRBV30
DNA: TGTGCCTGGAGTCTCGGGACAGGGAGCAATCAGCCCCAGCATTTT
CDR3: CAWSLGTGSNQPQHF

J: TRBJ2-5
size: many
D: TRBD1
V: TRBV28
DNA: TGTGCCAGCAGAAACGAGGGGACAGGGAGGGAGACCCAGTACTTC
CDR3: CASRNEGTGRETQYF

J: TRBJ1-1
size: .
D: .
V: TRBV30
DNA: TGTGCCTGGAGTCCCCGATGGAACACTGAAGCTTTCTTT
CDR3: CAWSPRWNTEAFF

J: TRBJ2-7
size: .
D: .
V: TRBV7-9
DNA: TGTGCCAGCAGCTTGCTAAACGGGCGCCCCTACGAGCAGTACTTC
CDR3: CASSLLNGRPYEQYF

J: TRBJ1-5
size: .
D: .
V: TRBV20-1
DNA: TGCAGTGCTGGGGGTCAAGTCAATAGCAATCAGCCCCAGCAATTT
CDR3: CSAGGQVNSNQPQQF

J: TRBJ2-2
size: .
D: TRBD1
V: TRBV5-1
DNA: TGCGCCAGCAGATCCGGGACAGGGTCGCACGGGGAGCTGTTTTTT
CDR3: CASRSGTGSHGELFF

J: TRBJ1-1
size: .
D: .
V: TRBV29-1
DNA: TGCAGCGTAAATCCCGGGAACACTGAAGCTTTCTTT
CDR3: CSVNPGNTEAFF

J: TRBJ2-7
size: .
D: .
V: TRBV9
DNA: TGTGCCAGCAGCGTAGAAACAGGGCAATGGTACGAGCAGTACTTC
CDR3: CASSVETGQWYEQYF

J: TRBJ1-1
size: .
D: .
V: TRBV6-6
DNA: TGTGCCAGCAGTTACTCGAGTCGGTTTGTGCAGAACACTGAAGCTTTCTTT
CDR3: CASSYSSRFVQNTEAFF

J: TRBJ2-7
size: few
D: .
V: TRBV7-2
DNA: TGTGCCAGCAGCTTAAGCAGGGGATGGTTGGGCTCCTACGAGCAGTACTTC
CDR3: CASSLSRGWLGSYEQYF

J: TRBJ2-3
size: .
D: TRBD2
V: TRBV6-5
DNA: TGTGCCAGCAGTTACCTCGTGGGACTAGTAGATACGCAGTATTTT
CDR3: CASSYLVGLVDTQYF

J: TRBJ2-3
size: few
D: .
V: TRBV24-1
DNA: TGTGCCACCAGTGATAGGTCTACCCTCTCTACAGATACGCAGTATTTT
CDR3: CATSDRSTLSTDTQYF

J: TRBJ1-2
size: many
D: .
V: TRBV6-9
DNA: TGTGCCAGCAGTTACGTTCAGGGAGGGTCGGCAGGCTACACCTTC
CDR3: CASSYVQGGSAGYTF

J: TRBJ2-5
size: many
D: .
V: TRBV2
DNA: TGTGCCGGAGCAGATCGGATTCAGTCATTCAAAAACCAAGAGACCCAGTACTTC
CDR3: CAGADRIQSFKNQETQYF

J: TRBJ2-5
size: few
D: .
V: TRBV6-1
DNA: TGTGCCAGCAGTGATACACTAGTCGGAGAGACCCAGTACTTC
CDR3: CASSDTLVGETQYF

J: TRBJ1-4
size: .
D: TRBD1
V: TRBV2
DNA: TGTGCCAGCAGCGAGCACGGGACAGGGAATGAAAAACTGTTTTTT
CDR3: CASSEHGTGNEKLFF

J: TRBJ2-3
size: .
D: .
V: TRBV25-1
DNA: TGTGCCAGCAGTGAAGGTAGGGGAACAGATACGCAGTATTTT
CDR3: CASSEGRGTDTQYF

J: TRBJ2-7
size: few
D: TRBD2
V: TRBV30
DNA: TGTGCCTGGAGGAGAGGACTAGGAGACGAGCAGTACTTC
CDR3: CAWRRGLGDEQYF

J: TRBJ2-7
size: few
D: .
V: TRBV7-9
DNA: TGTGCCAGCAGCGCCATCCGGGGGACCTACGAGCAGTACTTC
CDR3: CASSAIRGTYEQYF

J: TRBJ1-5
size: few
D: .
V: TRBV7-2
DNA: TGTGCCAGCAGCTTAAGGGGTATGACCCAGCATTTT
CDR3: CASSLRGMTQHF

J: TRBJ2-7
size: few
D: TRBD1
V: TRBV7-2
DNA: TGTGCCAGCAGCTTAGAACGGGACAGGACCTACGAGCAGTACTTC
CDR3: CASSLERDRTYEQYF

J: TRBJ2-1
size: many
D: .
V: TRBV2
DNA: TGTGCCAGCATTCTGAGGGAGCAGTTCTTC
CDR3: CASILREQFF

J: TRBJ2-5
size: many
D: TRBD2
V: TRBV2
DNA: TGTGCCAGCAGACTACTTCGGGAGGGCCGAGAGACCCAGTACTTC
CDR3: CASRLLREGRETQYF

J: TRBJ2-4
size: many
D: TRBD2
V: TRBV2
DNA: TGTGCCAGCACCCTAGCCTCGGGGGGATCCATTCAGTACTTC
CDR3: CASTLASGGSIQYF

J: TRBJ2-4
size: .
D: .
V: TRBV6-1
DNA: TGTGCCAGCAGGGCCGAGGGCGGCACCAAAAACATTCAGTACTTC
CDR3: CASRAEGGTKNIQYF

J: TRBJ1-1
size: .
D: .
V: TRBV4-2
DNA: TGTGCCAGCAGCCAGGAGCAGAACACTGAAGCTTTCTTT
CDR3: CASSQEQNTEAFF

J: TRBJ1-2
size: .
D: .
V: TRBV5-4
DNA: TGTGCCAGCACCTCGGGGGCAGGCGACTATGGCTACACCTTC
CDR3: CASTSGAGDYGYTF

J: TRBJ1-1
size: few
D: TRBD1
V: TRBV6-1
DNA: TGTGCCAGTACCCTATGGACAGGGTGGATTTTAGACACTGAAGCTTTCTTT
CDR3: CASTLWTGWILDTEAFF

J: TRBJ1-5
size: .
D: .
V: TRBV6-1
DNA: TGTGCCAGCAGTGAAGCCGGCATTTTGAGAGTTACAGTGTGGCAGCCCCAGCATTTT
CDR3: CASSEAGILRVTVWQPQHF

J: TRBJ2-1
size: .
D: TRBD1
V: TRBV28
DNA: TGTGCCAGCAGCCCGGACAGGGGTTACAATGAGCAGTTCTTC
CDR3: CASSPDRGYNEQFF

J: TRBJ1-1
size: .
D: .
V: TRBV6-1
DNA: TGTGCCAGCAGCCACCAGGTGAGGGGTTGGTACACTGAAGCTTTCTTT
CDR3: CASSHQVRGWYTEAFF